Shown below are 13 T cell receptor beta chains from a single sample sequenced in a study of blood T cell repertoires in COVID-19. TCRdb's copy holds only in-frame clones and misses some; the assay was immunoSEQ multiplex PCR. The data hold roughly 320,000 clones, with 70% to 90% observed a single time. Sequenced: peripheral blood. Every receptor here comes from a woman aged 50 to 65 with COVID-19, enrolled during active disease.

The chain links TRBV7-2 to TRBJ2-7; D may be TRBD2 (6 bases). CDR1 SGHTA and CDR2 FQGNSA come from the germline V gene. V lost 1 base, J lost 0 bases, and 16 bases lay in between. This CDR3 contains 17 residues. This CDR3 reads CASSLGSRGRISYEQYF. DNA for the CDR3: TGTGCCAGCAGCTTAGGGTCTAGAGGGAGGATCTCCTACGAGCAGTACTTC.

CDR3 DNA: TGTGCCAGCAGTGAAGCGGCTAGCGGGAGCTACGAGCAGTACTTC. This codes for CASSEAASGSYEQYF. The chain uses TRBV6-1 and TRBJ2-7, with 10 bases fitting TRBD2. The CDR3 has 15 residues. V dropped 0 bases and J dropped 3; count of bases not matched to a gene: 2. Germline CDR1 is MNHNS and CDR2 is SASEGT.

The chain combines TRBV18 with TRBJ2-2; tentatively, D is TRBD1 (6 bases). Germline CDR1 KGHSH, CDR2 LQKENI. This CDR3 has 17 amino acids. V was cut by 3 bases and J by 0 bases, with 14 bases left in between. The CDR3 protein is CASSPFRQASNTGELFF. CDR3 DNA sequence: TGTGCCAGCTCACCCTTCCGACAGGCCTCGAACACCGGGGAGCTGTTTTTT.

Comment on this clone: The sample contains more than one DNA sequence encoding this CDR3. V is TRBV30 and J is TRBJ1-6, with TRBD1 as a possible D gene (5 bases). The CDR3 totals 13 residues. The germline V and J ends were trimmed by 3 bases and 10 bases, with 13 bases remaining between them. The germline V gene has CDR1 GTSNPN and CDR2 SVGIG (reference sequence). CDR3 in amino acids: CAWSGGGGSPLHF. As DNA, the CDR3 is TGTGCCTGGAGCGGGGGTGGCGGATCACCCCTCCACTTT.

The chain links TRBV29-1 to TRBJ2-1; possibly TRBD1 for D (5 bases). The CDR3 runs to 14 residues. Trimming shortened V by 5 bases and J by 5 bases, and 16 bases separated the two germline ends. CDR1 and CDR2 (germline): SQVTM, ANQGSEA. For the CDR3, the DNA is TGCAGCGTTCTCAGACAGCCACCCCACAATGAGCAGTTCTTC. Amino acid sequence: CSVLRQPPHNEQFF.

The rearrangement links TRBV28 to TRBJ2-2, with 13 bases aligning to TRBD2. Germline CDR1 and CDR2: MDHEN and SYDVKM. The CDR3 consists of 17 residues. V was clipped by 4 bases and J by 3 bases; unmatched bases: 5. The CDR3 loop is CASSSTSGRSYTGELFF. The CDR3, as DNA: TGTGCCAGCAGTTCGACTAGCGGGAGGTCTTACACCGGGGAGCTGTTTTTT. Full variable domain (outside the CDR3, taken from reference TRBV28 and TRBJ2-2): DVKVTQSSRYLVKRTGEKVFLECVQDMDHENMFWYRQDPGLGLRLIYFSYDVKMKEKGDIPEGYSVSREKKERFSLILESASTNQTSMYLCASSSTSGRSYTGELFFGEGSRLTVL.

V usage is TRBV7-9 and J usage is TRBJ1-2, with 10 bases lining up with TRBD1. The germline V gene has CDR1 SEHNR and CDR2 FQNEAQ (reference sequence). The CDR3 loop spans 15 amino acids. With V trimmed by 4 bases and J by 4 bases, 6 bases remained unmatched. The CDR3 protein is CASSSRDRGPYGYTF. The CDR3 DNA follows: TGTGCCAGCAGCTCCCGGGACAGGGGACCCTATGGCTACACCTTC. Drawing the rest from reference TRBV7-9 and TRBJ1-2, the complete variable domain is DTGVSQNPRHKITKRGQNVTFRCDPISEHNRLYWYRQTLGQGPEFLTYFQNEAQLEKSRLLSDRFSAERPKGSFSTLEIQRTEQGDSAMYLCASSSRDRGPYGYTFGSGTRLTVV.

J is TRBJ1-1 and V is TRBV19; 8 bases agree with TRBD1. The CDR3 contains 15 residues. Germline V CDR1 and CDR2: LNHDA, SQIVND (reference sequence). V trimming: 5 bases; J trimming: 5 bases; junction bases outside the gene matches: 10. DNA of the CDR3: TGTGCCAGTAGTGGACAGGGAGGCGGCGGGACTGAAGCTTTCTTT. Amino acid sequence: CASSGQGGGGTEAFF.

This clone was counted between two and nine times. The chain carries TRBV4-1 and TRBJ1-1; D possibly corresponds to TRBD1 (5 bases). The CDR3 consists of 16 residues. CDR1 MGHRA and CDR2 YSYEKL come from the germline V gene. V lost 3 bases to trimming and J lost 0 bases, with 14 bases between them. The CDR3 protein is CASSQGGAHMNTEAFF. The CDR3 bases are TGCGCCAGCAGCCAGGGCGGGGCCCACATGAACACTGAAGCTTTCTTT.

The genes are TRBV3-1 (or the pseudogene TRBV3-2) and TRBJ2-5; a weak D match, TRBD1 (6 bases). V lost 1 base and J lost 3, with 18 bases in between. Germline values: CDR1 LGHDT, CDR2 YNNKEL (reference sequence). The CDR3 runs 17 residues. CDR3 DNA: TGTGCCAGCAGCCAAGGCAGGGGATTTAGGGCCAAAGAGACCCAGTACTTC. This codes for CASSQGRGFRAKETQYF.

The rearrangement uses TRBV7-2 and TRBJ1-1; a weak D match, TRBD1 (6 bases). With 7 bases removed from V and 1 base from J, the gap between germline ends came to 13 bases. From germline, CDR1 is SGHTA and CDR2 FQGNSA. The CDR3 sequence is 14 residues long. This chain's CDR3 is CASMFGRGNTEAFF. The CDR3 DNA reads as TGTGCCAGCATGTTCGGCAGGGGGAACACTGAAGCTTTCTTT.

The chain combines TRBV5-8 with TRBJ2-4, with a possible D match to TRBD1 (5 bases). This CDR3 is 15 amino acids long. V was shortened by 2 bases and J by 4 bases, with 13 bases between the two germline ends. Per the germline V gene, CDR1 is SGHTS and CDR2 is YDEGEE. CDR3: CASSFWGKQKNIQYF. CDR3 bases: TGTGCCAGCAGCTTCTGGGGCAAGCAGAAAAACATTCAGTACTTC.

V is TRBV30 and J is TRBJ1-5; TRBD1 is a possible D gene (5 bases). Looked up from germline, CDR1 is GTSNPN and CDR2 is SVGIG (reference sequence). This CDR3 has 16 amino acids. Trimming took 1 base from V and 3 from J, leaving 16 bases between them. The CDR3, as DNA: TGTGCCTGGAGTGGCGGCAGATTGGGGCACAATCAGCCCCAGCATTTT. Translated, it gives CAWSGGRLGHNQPQHF.